Presented here are 21 T cell receptor beta chains from one specimen sequenced in a study of STAT5B mutations in CD4+ large granular lymphocyte leukemia. Assay: immunoSEQ multiplex PCR; the TCRdb copy retains only in-frame clones and omits some. The sample has about 33,000 clones; around 74% are singletons. Sequencing was carried out using CD4+ T cells from blood buffy coats. These receptors were taken from a human donor in good health.

The V gene is TRBV5-4, the J gene TRBJ2-7, with 11 bases matching TRBD2. Germline assignment: CDR1 SGHNT and CDR2 YYREEE (reference sequence). The CDR3 is 16 residues long. V lost 4 bases to trimming and J lost 5 bases; unmatched junction nucleotides: 11. This CDR3 reads CASSRPGTSGVNEQYF. In DNA, the CDR3 is TGTGCCAGCAGCCGACCAGGGACTAGCGGTGTAAACGAGCAGTACTTC. Full variable domain (rest looked up from reference TRBV5-4 and TRBJ2-7): ETGVTQSPTHLIKTRGQQVTLRCSSQSGHNTVSWYQQALGQGPQFIFQYYREEENGRGNFPPRFSGLQFPNYSSELNVNALELDDSALYLCASSRPGTSGVNEQYFGPGTRLTVT.

A few counts support this clone. This rearrangement joins TRBV4-1 to TRBJ1-5, with a possible D match to TRBD1 (5 bases). The germline V gene has CDR1 MGHRA and CDR2 YSYEKL. V lost 5 bases and J 4 bases, leaving 12 bases between the germline ends. The length of the CDR3 is 14 residues. CDR3 sequence (DNA): TGCGCCAGCAGCAGGCAGGGCATGAATCAGCCCCAGCATTTT. It specifies CASSRQGMNQPQHF.

This chain uses TRBV6-1 with TRBJ1-6; D is perhaps TRBD1 (5 bases). V was pared by 4 bases and J by 6 bases, with 10 bases between. This CDR3 spans 14 amino acids. Germline V lookup: CDR1 MNHNS, CDR2 SASEGT. The CDR3 nucleotides are TGTGCCAGCAGTGTGGGGCCCGTTAATTCACCCCTCCACTTT. Protein product: CASSVGPVNSPLHF.

V gene TRBV6-5 combines with J gene TRBJ1-2, with a possible D match to TRBD1 (5 bases). Germline values: CDR1 MNHEY, CDR2 SVGAGI. The CDR3 is 16 residues long. The germline V and J ends were trimmed by 4 bases and 6 bases, with 21 bases remaining between them. CDR3: CASSSDDRDFFDGYTF. CDR3 nucleotides: TGTGCCAGCAGTTCCGATGACCGGGACTTTTTTGATGGCTACACCTTC.

This clone was counted a single time. V is TRBV11-2 and J is TRBJ2-3, with D possibly being TRBD2 (6 bases). CDR3 length: 17 residues. Germline V gives CDR1 SGHAT, CDR2 FQNNGV. V lost 5 bases to trimming and J lost 4 bases, with 22 bases between them. The CDR3 region has the DNA TGTGCCAGCAGCCTCCAGGGACTCTTTAGCCTCCCAGATACGCAGTATTTT. The encoded protein is CASSLQGLFSLPDTQYF.

This chain joins TRBV6-1 and TRBJ1-3, with D uncertain. Trimming stripped 1 base from V and 5 bases from J, with 12 bases between. The CDR3 spans 15 residues. Germline V CDR1 and CDR2: MNHNS, SASEGT. For the CDR3, the DNA is TGTGCCAGCAGTGAAGGGCGGGCCCCTCGAAACACCATATATTTT. Protein product: CASSEGRAPRNTIYF.

V usage is TRBV4-1 and J usage is TRBJ1-2; no definite D call. Germline V gives CDR1 MGHRA, CDR2 YSYEKL. CDR3 length: 15 amino acids. V dropped 0 bases and J dropped 4 bases, with 12 bases sitting between them. CDR3 in DNA: TGCGCCAGCAGCCAAGATGGCCCGCGGGGCTATGGCTACACCTTC. Residues: CASSQDGPRGYGYTF.

This clone has just a few counts. The chain carries TRBV28 and TRBJ1-4; 8 bases line up with TRBD1. The CDR3 spans 14 residues. Germline lookup yields CDR1 MDHEN and CDR2 SYDVKM. With 6 bases clipped from V and 8 bases from J, the junction kept 8 bases outside the gene matches. CDR3 residues: CASRMDRVGEKLFF. DNA for the CDR3: TGTGCCAGCAGGATGGACAGGGTAGGGGAAAAACTGTTTTTT.

This sequence joins TRBV5-1 and TRBJ2-5; 10 nucleotides agree with TRBD2. CDR1 SGHRS and CDR2 YFSETQ come from the germline V gene. After removal of 0 bases from V and 5 bases from J, the junction contained 16 bases not matched to a gene. CDR3 length equals 19 residues. The CDR3 region is CASSLGDRRASGRLETQYF. For the CDR3, the DNA is TGCGCCAGCAGCTTGGGGGACCGAAGGGCTAGCGGGAGACTGGAGACCCAGTACTTC.

The J gene is TRBJ1-2, the V gene TRBV7-9; D unresolved. The CDR3 loop spans 13 amino acids. Germline assignment: CDR1 SEHNR and CDR2 FQNEAQ (reference sequence). Trimming left V 7 bases short and J 2 bases short, with 11 bases between. In DNA form, the CDR3 reads TGTGCCAGCACTCAGACGGAAAACTATGGCTACACCTTC. Amino acids: CASTQTENYGYTF. Looking up the rest from reference TRBV7-9 and TRBJ1-2 gives the full variable domain: DTGVSQNPRHKITKRGQNVTFRCDPISEHNRLYWYRQTLGQGPEFLTYFQNEAQLEKSRLLSDRFSAERPKGSFSTLEIQRTEQGDSAMYLCASTQTENYGYTFGSGTRLTVV.

The J gene is TRBJ2-3, the V gene TRBV11-3; 10 bases align to TRBD2. Germline-derived CDR1 and CDR2 are SGHNT and YENEEA. The ends lost 1 base at V and 4 bases at J; junction bases unmatched: 2. The CDR3 is 15 residues long. The DNA of the CDR3 is TGTGCCAGCAGCTTAGGACTAGCGGGCCCAGATACGCAGTATTTT. Translating gives CASSLGLAGPDTQYF.

The chain recombines TRBV4-3 with TRBJ1-3; TRBD1 matches at 7 bases. This CDR3 has 17 amino acids. Trimming cost V 2 bases and J 4 bases; bases outside gene matches: 11. Germline V gene sequence: CDR1 LGHNA, CDR2 YSLEER. This CDR3 is CASSQTTGVPGGNTIYF. The CDR3 DNA follows: TGCGCCAGCAGCCAAACTACAGGGGTCCCGGGGGGAAACACCATATATTTT.

This chain connects TRBV29-1 to TRBJ2-7, with D unclear. The length of the CDR3 is 11 residues. The germline V gene encodes CDR1 SQVTM and CDR2 ANQGSEA. Deletions cut 7 bases from V and 5 bases from J, with 12 bases between. The CDR3 region is CSARSSDEQYF. The CDR3, as DNA: TGCAGCGCAAGAAGCTCGGACGAGCAGTACTTC.

The rearrangement links TRBV5-1 to TRBJ2-3; TRBD2 might be the D (5 bases). Trimming cost V 5 bases and J 5 bases, with 6 bases left between them. Germline V gene lookup returns CDR1 SGHRS and CDR2 YFSETQ. The length of the CDR3 is 11 residues. DNA for the CDR3: TGCGCCAGCAGACGGGAAGATACGCAGTATTTT. Protein product: CASRREDTQYF.

The chain combines TRBV5-6 with TRBJ2-1; 7 nucleotides agree with TRBD2. After removal of 1 base from V and 6 bases from J, the junction contained 7 bases not matched to a gene. Germline CDR1 SGHDT, CDR2 YYEEEE. CDR3 length: 15 amino acids. The CDR3 loop reads CASSLWAGVLNEQFF. The CDR3 nucleotides read TGTGCCAGCAGCTTGTGGGCGGGGGTTCTCAATGAGCAGTTCTTC.

The rearrangement links TRBV6-6 to TRBJ1-5; no reliable D call. The CDR3 loop spans 13 amino acids. V dropped 0 bases and J dropped 5 bases, with 5 bases sitting between them. Germline V gene data show CDR1 as MNHNY and CDR2 as SVGAGI (reference sequence). The CDR3 reads CASSYSLHQPQHF. The CDR3 bases are TGTGCCAGCAGTTACTCTTTACATCAGCCCCAGCATTTT.

A remark on this clone: Different DNA sequences within this sample yield the same CDR3. The V and J genes are TRBV7-9 and TRBJ1-3, with D unresolved. Germline V gene sequence: CDR1 SEHNR, CDR2 FQNEAQ (reference sequence). V lost 0 bases, J lost 4 bases, and 4 bases lay in between. The CDR3 consists of 13 residues. In DNA form, the CDR3 reads TGTGCCAGCAGCTTAGCAGGCGGAAACACCATATATTTT. As protein: CASSLAGGNTIYF. Drawing the rest from reference TRBV7-9 and TRBJ1-3, the complete variable domain is DTGVSQNPRHKITKRGQNVTFRCDPISEHNRLYWYRQTLGQGPEFLTYFQNEAQLEKSRLLSDRFSAERPKGSFSTLEIQRTEQGDSAMYLCASSLAGGNTIYFGEGSWLTVV.

V usage is TRBV4-2 and J usage is TRBJ1-5; TRBD1 agrees at 9 bases. V lost 3 bases and J lost 4; bases outside the gene matches: 1. Germline V CDR1 and CDR2: LGHNA, YNFKEQ. The CDR3 runs 14 residues. CDR3 in amino acids: CASSQDRGNQPQHF. In nucleotides, the CDR3 is TGTGCCAGCAGCCAGGACAGGGGAAATCAGCCCCAGCATTTT.

V usage is TRBV27 and J usage is TRBJ2-1; 9 nucleotides agree with TRBD1. There are 16 residues in the CDR3. CDR1 and CDR2 (germline): MNHEY, SMNVEV (reference sequence). Losses at the gene ends were 5 bases for V and 2 bases for J; bases not matched to a gene: 7. The CDR3 DNA reads as TGTGCCAGCAGTCGCGGAGGGACAGGGACCTACAATGAGCAGTTCTTC. Translated: CASSRGGTGTYNEQFF.

The gene calls are TRBV30 and TRBJ1-6; D not resolved. This CDR3 contains 16 residues. The germline V gene encodes CDR1 GTSNPN and CDR2 SVGIG (reference sequence). V gave up 0 bases and J gave up 0 bases, with 9 bases separating them. Written as DNA, the CDR3 is TGTGCCTGGAGTGTACACGGTAGCTCCTATAATTCACCCCTCCACTTT. It yields the protein CAWSVHGSSYNSPLHF.

This clone was counted between two and nine times. The chain uses TRBV30 and TRBJ2-7, with D maybe TRBD1 (5 bases). The germline V and J ends were trimmed by 4 bases and 3 bases, with 10 bases remaining between them. Looked up from germline, CDR1 is GTSNPN and CDR2 is SVGIG (reference sequence). The CDR3 is 12 amino acids. The CDR3 loop is CAWKTESYEQYF. CDR3 DNA: TGTGCCTGGAAGACAGAAAGCTACGAGCAGTACTTC. The complete variable domain, with remaining parts taken from reference TRBV30 and TRBJ2-7, reads SQTIHQWPATLVQPVGSPLSLECTVEGTSNPNLYWYRQAAGRGLQLLFYSVGIGQISSEVPQNLSASRPQDRQFILSSKKLLLSDSGFYLCAWKTESYEQYFGPGTRLTVT.